These 6 T cell receptor beta chains share one sample of origin, sequenced in a study of T cell clonality in common variable immunodeficiency. TCRdb's copy holds only in-frame clones and misses some; the assay was immunoSEQ multiplex PCR. The table lists approximately 44,000 clones, no singletons, with about 10% in the top ten. Input material: peripheral blood mononuclear cells. These receptor sequences come from a person aged 18 to 75 in good health.

This clone is judged medium-sized. Coverage ceases 3 residues before the CDR3 finishes, and the germline J gene fills in the end. This chain links TRBV6-1 with TRBJ2-3, with 8 bases aligning to TRBD2. Germline V gives CDR1 MNHNS, CDR2 SASEGT. The CDR3 is 15 residues long. V was pared by 2 bases and J by 4 bases, with 5 bases of the junction left unmatched. The part of the CDR3 DNA that was read is TGTGCCAGCAGTGAAACTAGCGGAGGTCCAGATACG. As protein: CASSETSGGPDT. The whole CDR3 protein reads CASSETSGGPDTQYF.

This clone occurred many times. The read terminates 3 residues before the CDR3 end, so the remaining end is supplied by the germline J gene. The chain employs TRBV5-1 and TRBJ2-2; 9 nucleotides agree with TRBD2. CDR1 is SGHRS and CDR2 is YFSETQ in the germline V gene. The CDR3 consists of 19 residues. Trimming took 3 bases from V and 2 from J; bases not matched to a gene: 14. The DNA read from the CDR3 is TGCGCCAGCAGCTCCCGCCCCCAGTTAGCGGGGGTTAACACCGGGGAG. This codes for CASSSRPQLAGVNTGE. The CDR3 in full is CASSSRPQLAGVNTGELFF.

There are many counts of this clone. The read halts 3 residues ahead of the CDR3 end, with the missing end drawn from the germline J gene. The V and J genes are TRBV2 and TRBJ2-2; perhaps D is TRBD1 or TRBD2 (5 bases each). This CDR3 contains 16 residues. Trimming left V 6 bases short and J 1 base short, with 15 bases between. Looked up from germline, CDR1 is SNHLY and CDR2 is FYNNEI. The CDR3 DNA, read in part, is TGTGCCAGCAGACCCCGTGCAGGGAGGAACACCGGGGAG. Translation gives CASRPRAGRNTGE. The complete CDR3 reads CASRPRAGRNTGELFF.

This clone was detected many times. CDR3 region: CSAITDWTPNYGYTF. The covered CDR3 bases are TGCAGTGCCATAACGGACTGGACCCCTAACTATGGC. The genes are TRBV20-1 and TRBJ1-2; no clear D. The CDR3 is cut off 3 residues early in the read; its end comes from the germline J gene. Germline V gene lookup returns CDR1 DFQATT and CDR2 SNEGSKA (reference sequence). V gave up 6 bases and J gave up 0 bases, with 17 bases separating them. The CDR3 has 15 residues.

This clone has a count of ten or more. The read comes to an end 3 residues before the CDR3 does, leaving the germline J gene to fill in the end. The V gene is TRBV19, the J gene TRBJ2-7; D call uncertain. The CDR3 has 16 residues. V was trimmed by 5 bases and J by 0 bases, leaving 17 bases between them. Germline V gene sequence: CDR1 LNHDA, CDR2 SQIVND (reference sequence). The CDR3 sequence: CASSRPGAVSSYEQYF. The sequenced part of the CDR3 DNA is TGTGCCAGTAGTCGCCCCGGTGCGGTAAGCTCCTACGAG.

Many counts were recorded for this clone. This CDR3 reads CASSLWRQETQYF. CDR3 DNA, as far as it was read: TGTGCCAGCAGCTTATGGCGGCAAGAGACC. This sequence joins TRBV11-2 and TRBJ2-5; D not certain. The CDR3 goes on 3 residues after the read ends, and that part is filled in from the germline J gene. This CDR3 comprises 13 residues. Germline-derived CDR1 and CDR2 are SGHAT and FQNNGV. V lost 2 bases, J lost 2 bases, and 6 bases lay in between.